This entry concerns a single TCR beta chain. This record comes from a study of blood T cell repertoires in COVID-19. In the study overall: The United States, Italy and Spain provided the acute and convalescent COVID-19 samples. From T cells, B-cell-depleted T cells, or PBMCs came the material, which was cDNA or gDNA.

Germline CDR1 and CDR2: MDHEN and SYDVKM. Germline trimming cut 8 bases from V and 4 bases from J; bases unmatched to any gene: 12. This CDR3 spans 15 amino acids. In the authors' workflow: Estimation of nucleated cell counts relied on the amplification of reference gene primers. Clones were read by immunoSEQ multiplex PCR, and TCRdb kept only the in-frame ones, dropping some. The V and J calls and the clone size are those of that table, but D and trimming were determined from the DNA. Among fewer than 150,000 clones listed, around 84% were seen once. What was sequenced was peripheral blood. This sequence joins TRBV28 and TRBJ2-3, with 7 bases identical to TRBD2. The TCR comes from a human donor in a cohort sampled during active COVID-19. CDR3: CASWVSGGGPDTQYF. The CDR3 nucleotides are TGTGCCAGCTGGGTATCGGGGGGTGGTCCAGATACGCAGTATTTT.